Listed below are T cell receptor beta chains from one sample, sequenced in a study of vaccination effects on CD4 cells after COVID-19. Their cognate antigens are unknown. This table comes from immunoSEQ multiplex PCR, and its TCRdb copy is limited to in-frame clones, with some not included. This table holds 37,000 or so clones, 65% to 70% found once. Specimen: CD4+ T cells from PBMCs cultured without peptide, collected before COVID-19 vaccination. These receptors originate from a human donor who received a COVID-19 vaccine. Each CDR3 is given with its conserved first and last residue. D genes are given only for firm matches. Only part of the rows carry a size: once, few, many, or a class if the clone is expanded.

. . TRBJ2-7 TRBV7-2 TGTGCCAGCAGCTTAGGTAGCGGAGTCACCCCTTACGAGCAGTACTTC CASSLGSGVTPYEQYF
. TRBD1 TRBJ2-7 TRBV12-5 TGTGCTAGTGGTTCAAGGACAGGTTTTCCCTACGAGCAGTACTTC CASGSRTGFPYEQYF
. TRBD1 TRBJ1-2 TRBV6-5 TGTGCCAGCAGTACTGGGACAGGGGGCTATGGCTACACCTTC CASSTGTGGYGYTF
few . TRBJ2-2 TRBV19 TGTGCCAGTACAATGTGGCAGAACACCGGGGAGCTGTTTTTT CASTMWQNTGELFF
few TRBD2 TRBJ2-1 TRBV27 TGTGCCAGCAGTCTCAGACTAGCGGGGGGGGGCTACAATGAGCAGTTCTTC CASSLRLAGGGYNEQFF
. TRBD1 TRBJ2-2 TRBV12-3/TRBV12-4 TGTGCCAGCAGTAAGGGGGCTCCGGGGGAGCTGTTTTTT CASSKGAPGELFF
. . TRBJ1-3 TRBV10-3 TGTGCCATCAGTGCCCACTTACAGGGAGCTGGAAACACCATATATTTT CAISAHLQGAGNTIYF
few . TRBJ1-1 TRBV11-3 TGTGCCAGCAGCGAGGGACACCCGAACACTGAAGCTTTCTTT CASSEGHPNTEAFF
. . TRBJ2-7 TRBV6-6 TGTGCCAGCAGTGGCAGGGTCGGGGCGTACGAGCAGTACTTC CASSGRVGAYEQYF
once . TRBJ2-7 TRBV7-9 TGTGCCAGCAGTATCCGGGACAACGAGCAGTACTTC CASSIRDNEQYF
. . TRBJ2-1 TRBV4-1 TGCGCCAGCAGCCAAGTAAATTCCGGGCTTGATTCCAATGAGCAGTTCTTC CASSQVNSGLDSNEQFF
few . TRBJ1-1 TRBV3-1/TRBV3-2 TGTGCCAGCAGCCAAGGGACGATGAACACTGAAGCTTTCTTT CASSQGTMNTEAFF
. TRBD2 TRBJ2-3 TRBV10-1 TGCGCCAGCAGTGTTACTAGCGGGAGTCGGGATACGCAGTATTTT CASSVTSGSRDTQYF
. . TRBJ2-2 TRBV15 TGTGCCACCAGCAAAGACAGACTGAACACCGGGGAGCTGTTTTTT CATSKDRLNTGELFF
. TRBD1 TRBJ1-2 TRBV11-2 TGTGCCAGCAGCCCACAGGGGTTTTGGAACGGCTACACCTTC CASSPQGFWNGYTF
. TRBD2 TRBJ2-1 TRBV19 TGTGCCAGTAGCCGAAGGACTAGCGGGATATACAATGAGCAGTTCTTC CASSRRTSGIYNEQFF
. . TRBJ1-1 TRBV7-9 TGTGCCAGCAGGACAGACGCGACCACTGAAGCTTTCTTT CASRTDATTEAFF
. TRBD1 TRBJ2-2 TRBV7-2 TGTGCCAGCCGACAGGGTGGAGTCGGGGAGCTGTTTTTT CASRQGGVGELFF
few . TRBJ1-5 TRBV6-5 TGTGCCAGCATTCCAAATTTCAATCAGCCCCAGCATTTT CASIPNFNQPQHF
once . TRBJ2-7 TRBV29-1 TGCAGCGTTGTAGTTCGGACAGCTGCCTACGAGCAGTACTTC CSVVVRTAAYEQYF
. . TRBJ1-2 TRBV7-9 TGTGCCAGCAGCTTAGAAGGGTCTGGGGGCTATGGCTACACCTTC CASSLEGSGGYGYTF
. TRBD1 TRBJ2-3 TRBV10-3 TGTGCCATCAATGGACAGGGGTTTATAGATACGCAGTATTTT CAINGQGFIDTQYF
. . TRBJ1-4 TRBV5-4 TGTGCCAGCAGCGTAGACAGCTGGAATGAAAAACTGTTTTTT CASSVDSWNEKLFF
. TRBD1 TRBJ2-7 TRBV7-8 TGTGCCAGCAGGCCTGGGCGTGACAGGGCCAGCGAGCAGTACTTC CASRPGRDRASEQYF
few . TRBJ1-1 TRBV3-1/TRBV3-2 TGTGCCAGCAGCCTCGGGACTCAGAACACTGAAGCTTTCTTT CASSLGTQNTEAFF
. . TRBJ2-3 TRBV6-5 TGTGCCAGCAGAGTTTCATCGGATACGCAGTATTTT CASRVSSDTQYF
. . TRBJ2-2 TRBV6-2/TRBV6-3 TGTGCCAGCAGTTCGCCCCTAGCGTCCGGGGAGCTGTTTTTT CASSSPLASGELFF
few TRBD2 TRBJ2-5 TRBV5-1 TGCGCCAGCAGCTTCAACAGTAATAGCGGGGCGTACCAAGAGACCCAGTACTTC CASSFNSNSGAYQETQYF
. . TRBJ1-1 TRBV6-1 TGTGCCAGCAGTGAAGTCGGGAGGAGCACTGAAGCTTTCTTT CASSEVGRSTEAFF
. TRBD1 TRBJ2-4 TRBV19 TGTGCCAGTTGGGACAGGGGGAACATTCAGTACTTC CASWDRGNIQYF
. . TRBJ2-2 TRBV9 TGTGCCAGCAGCGTTGGGGGCGGAATCACCGGGGAGCTGTTTTTT CASSVGGGITGELFF
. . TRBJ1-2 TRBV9 TGTGCCAGCAGCGTAGATCGGGGGCCTAACTATGGCTACACCTTC CASSVDRGPNYGYTF
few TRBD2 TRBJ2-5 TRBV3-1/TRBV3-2 TGTGCCAGCAGAAGACTAGCGGAAGAGACCCAGTACTTC CASRRLAEETQYF
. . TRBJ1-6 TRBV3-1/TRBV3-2 TGTGCCAGCAGCCAAGAGGGAGGCCCCTATAATTCACCCCTCCACTTT CASSQEGGPYNSPLHF
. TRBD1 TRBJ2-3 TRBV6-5 TGTGCCAGCAGCCAGGGGGCTTTTCGCACAGATACGCAGTATTTT CASSQGAFRTDTQYF
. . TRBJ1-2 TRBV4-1 TGCGCCAGCAGCCAAGAAGGGTATGGCTACACCTTC CASSQEGYGYTF
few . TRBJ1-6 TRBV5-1 TGCGCCAGCAGCTTGGCAGGGTTCCGCTATAATTCACCCCTCCACTTT CASSLAGFRYNSPLHF
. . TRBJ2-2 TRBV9 TGTGCCAGCAGCGCCATGGGCACCGGGGAGCTGTTTTTT CASSAMGTGELFF
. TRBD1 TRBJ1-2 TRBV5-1 TGCGCCAGCAGCGTACAGGGGGCAGATGGCTACACCTTC CASSVQGADGYTF
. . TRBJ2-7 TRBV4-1 TGCGCCAGCAGCCTAAACTACGAGCAGTACTTC CASSLNYEQYF
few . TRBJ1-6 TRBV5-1 TGCGCCAGCAGCTTGTCCATCTTCGTTGTCGCAGACAAAAATTCACCCCTCCACTTT CASSLSIFVVADKNSPLHF
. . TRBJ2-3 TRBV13 TGTGCCAGCAGCTTAAAAGGGGTTACTAGCACAGATACGCAGTATTTT CASSLKGVTSTDTQYF
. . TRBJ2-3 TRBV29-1 TGCAGCGTTGGGGGTAAGGGTGGAACAGATACGCAGTATTTT CSVGGKGGTDTQYF
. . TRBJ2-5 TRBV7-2 TGTGCCAGCAGCCACCAGGCGGGCGGGGAGACCCAGTACTTC CASSHQAGGETQYF
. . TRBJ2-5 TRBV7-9 TGTGCCAGCAGCTTAGTTCCGGGACGGCAAGAGACCCAGTACTTC CASSLVPGRQETQYF
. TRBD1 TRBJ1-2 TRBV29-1 TGCAGCGTTGTGGACAGGGCAGGGTATGGCTACACCTTC CSVVDRAGYGYTF
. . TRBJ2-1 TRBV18 TGTGCCAGCTCACCCCCTCCCAGCGATGAGCAGTTCTTC CASSPPPSDEQFF
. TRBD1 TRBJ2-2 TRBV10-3 TGTGCCATCCGGGACAGGGATACCGGGGAGCTGTTTTTT CAIRDRDTGELFF
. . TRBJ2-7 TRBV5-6 TGTGCCAGCAGCCTTCCACCCTCCTACGAGCAGTACTTC CASSLPPSYEQYF
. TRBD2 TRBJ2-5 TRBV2 TGTGCCAGCTCGCGCGGGGGGCAAGAGACCCAGTACTTC CASSRGGQETQYF
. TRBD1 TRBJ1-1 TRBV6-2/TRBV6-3 TGTGCCAGCAGCCCTCGCGAGGCAGGGGGGTACACTGAAGCTTTCTTT CASSPREAGGYTEAFF
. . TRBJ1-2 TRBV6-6 TGTGCCAGCACCAACGAGAAGGGAGGCTACACCTTC CASTNEKGGYTF
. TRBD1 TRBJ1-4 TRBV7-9 TGTGCCAGCAGCCCACGAGGGGGCTTGAATGAAAAACTGTTTTTT CASSPRGGLNEKLFF
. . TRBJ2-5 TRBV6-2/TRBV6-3 TGTGCCAGCAGTACCCTAGCGAGAACCCAGTACTTC CASSTLARTQYF
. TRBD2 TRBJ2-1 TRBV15 TGTGCCACCAGCAGAGGCGGGGTCCCTAGCGGGAAAGGGAATGAGCAGTTCTTC CATSRGGVPSGKGNEQFF
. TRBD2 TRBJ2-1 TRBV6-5 TGTGCCAGCAGGCCCAGCGGGGGCAATGAGCAGTTCTTC CASRPSGGNEQFF
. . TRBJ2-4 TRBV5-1 TGCGCCAGCAGCCCCGCAGCCGAAAACATTCAGTACTTC CASSPAAENIQYF
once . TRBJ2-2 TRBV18 TGTGCCAGCTCACCACCGAGCACCGGGGAGCTGTTTTTT CASSPPSTGELFF
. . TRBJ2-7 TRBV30 TGTGCCTGGAGTGGAAGCCCTGGGAGGGGGAGAACCTACGAGCAGTACTTC CAWSGSPGRGRTYEQYF